This TCR beta chain was recovered during a study of cytomegalovirus exposure and HLA in healthy donors. Whole-study results and caveats: Sequencing likely generated an artifact that appeared as a cluster of highly shared sequence variants.

The trim removed 4 bases at V and 0 bases at J, leaving 4 bases unmatched. CDR3 length: 15 amino acids. Germline CDR1 reads MDHEN; CDR2 reads SYDVKM. Though nominally healthy at sampling, donors likely had unrecorded immune exposures. PCR employed 60 Vbeta and 13 Jbeta primers. Libraries were prepared by immunoSEQ multiplex PCR; TCRdb keeps only in-frame clonotypes and omits some of them. This table holds fewer than 250,000 clones, 79% found once. Comment on this clone: What it binds is unknown.

The genes are TRBV28 and TRBJ1-1; 8 nucleotides match TRBD1. The material sequenced was PBMCs. The origin of this receptor is a woman younger than 35 in good health and CMV-seronegative. CDR3 region: CASSWQGALNTEAFF. The CDR3 nucleotides read TGTGCCAGCAGTTGGCAGGGGGCGTTGAACACTGAAGCTTTCTTT.